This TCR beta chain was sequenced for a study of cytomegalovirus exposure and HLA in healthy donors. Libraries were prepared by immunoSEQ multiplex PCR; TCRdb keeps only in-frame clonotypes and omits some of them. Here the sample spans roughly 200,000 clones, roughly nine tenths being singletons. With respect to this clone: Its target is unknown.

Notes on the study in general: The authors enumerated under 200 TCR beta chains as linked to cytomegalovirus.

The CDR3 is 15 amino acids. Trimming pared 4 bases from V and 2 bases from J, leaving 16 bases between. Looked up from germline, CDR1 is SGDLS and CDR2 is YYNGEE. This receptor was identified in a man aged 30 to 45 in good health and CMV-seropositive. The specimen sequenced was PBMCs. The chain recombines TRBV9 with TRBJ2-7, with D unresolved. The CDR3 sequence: CASSSRSASAYEQYF. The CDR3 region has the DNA TGTGCCAGCAGCTCACGGTCGGCTTCAGCCTACGAGCAGTACTTC.